One and the same sample provided the 24 T cell receptor beta chains below, sequenced in a study of OX40 agonist ivuxolimab in advanced cancers. Assay: immunoSEQ multiplex PCR; the TCRdb copy retains only in-frame clones and omits some. This sample has around 51,000 clones, with roughly four fifths found just once. Sequencing used CD4+ or CD8+ T cells sorted from blood, obtained in a trial of the OX40 agonist ivuxolimab. The source is an adult with an advanced solid tumor such as melanoma, head and neck, liver or kidney cancer.

The chain carries TRBV2 and TRBJ1-4; D gene uncertain. V lost 7 bases to trimming and J lost 8 bases, with 14 bases between them. There are 13 residues in the CDR3. CDR1 and CDR2 from the germline V gene are SNHLY and FYNNEI. The CDR3 DNA follows: TGTGCCAGCATGCGGACCTTTTCGGAAAAACTGTTTTTT. Translated: CASMRTFSEKLFF.

This chain uses TRBV11-1 with TRBJ2-7, with D perhaps matching TRBD1 (6 bases). The CDR3 consists of 15 residues. Per the germline V gene, CDR1 is SGHAT and CDR2 is FQDESV (reference sequence). Between the trimmed V and J ends, which lost 1 base and 5 bases, there was a span of 15 bases. The CDR3: CASSLVDSKVHEQYF. The CDR3 DNA is TGTGCCAGCAGCTTAGTGGACAGTAAAGTCCACGAGCAGTACTTC.

The chain combines TRBV19 with TRBJ1-3; tentatively, D is TRBD1 (6 bases). Germline V gene data show CDR1 as LNHDA and CDR2 as SQIVND (reference sequence). The CDR3 contains 13 residues. V lost 8 bases and J lost 2, with 10 bases in between. The CDR3 region is CASRPGAGNTIYF. The CDR3 region has the DNA TGTGCCAGTCGGCCAGGGGCTGGAAACACCATATATTTT.

The V gene is TRBV6-1, the J gene TRBJ1-5; D is ambiguous. This CDR3 is 13 amino acids long. Trimming took off 6 bases at V and 4 bases at J, with 10 bases between the two ends. Germline CDR1 reads MNHNS; CDR2 reads SASEGT. The CDR3 sequence: CASRPTVNQPQHF. Written as DNA, the CDR3 is TGTGCCAGCAGGCCTACAGTTAATCAGCCCCAGCATTTT.

This clone appeared once. The gene calls are TRBV5-4 and TRBJ2-7; D remains unclear. CDR3 length equals 15 residues. Germline loops: CDR1 SGHNT, CDR2 YYREEE (reference sequence). V was shortened by 0 bases and J by 0 bases, with 10 bases between the two germline ends. CDR3 DNA sequence: TGTGCCAGCAGCTTGGAGGGCCCGAGCTCCTACGAGCAGTACTTC. Translating it yields CASSLEGPSSYEQYF.

This clone was counted between two and nine times. This chain joins TRBV7-9 and TRBJ1-5; D is undetermined. In germline, CDR1 is SEHNR, CDR2 FQNEAQ (reference sequence). V was clipped by 3 bases and J by 0 bases, with 9 bases between them. This CDR3 contains 15 residues. This CDR3 is CASSLAGDSNQPQHF. In DNA form, the CDR3 reads TGTGCCAGCAGCTTGGCTGGGGATAGCAATCAGCCCCAGCATTTT.

The rearrangement links TRBV18 to TRBJ2-1; a possible D gene is TRBD2 (7 bases). Germline CDR1 reads KGHSH; CDR2 reads LQKENI. V was shortened by 0 bases and J by 6 bases, with 12 bases between the two germline ends. The CDR3 covers 15 residues. As DNA, the CDR3 is TGTGCCAGCTCACCACCCGGGGGGCATGGCAATGAGCAGTTCTTC. Translated: CASSPPGGHGNEQFF.

This sequence joins TRBV7-9 and TRBJ2-2, with D perhaps matching TRBD2 (6 bases). V shed 2 bases and J shed 6 bases, with 10 bases lying between them. This CDR3 comprises 14 residues. The germline V gene encodes CDR1 SEHNR and CDR2 FQNEAQ (reference sequence). CDR3 residues: CASSLFGGPGELFF. The CDR3 DNA follows: TGTGCCAGCAGCTTATTCGGGGGTCCCGGGGAGCTGTTTTTT.

This chain uses TRBV7-9 with TRBJ2-2; unclear D gene. The CDR3 loop spans 16 amino acids. Germline assignment: CDR1 SEHNR and CDR2 FQNEAQ (reference sequence). Trimming cost V 3 bases and J 0 bases, with 11 bases left between them. In nucleotides, the CDR3 is TGTGCCAGCAGCTTCGTTCAGGTGGCGAACACCGGGGAGCTGTTTTTT. Its translation is CASSFVQVANTGELFF.

The chain links TRBV6-6 to TRBJ2-7, with 10 positions matching TRBD2. Germline loops: CDR1 MNHNY, CDR2 SVGAGI (reference sequence). CDR3 length equals 15 residues. V shed 2 bases, J shed 6 bases, and the junction held 7 bases outside the gene matches. The CDR3 here is CASSYLLRTSGEQYF. CDR3 sequence (DNA): TGTGCCAGCAGTTACCTCCTTAGGACTAGCGGCGAGCAGTACTTC.

This clone has a handful of counts. The V call is TRBV4-2, the J call TRBJ2-5, with 13 bases identical to TRBD2. Germline CDR1 reads LGHNA; CDR2 reads YNFKEQ. The CDR3 is 16 residues long. V shed 4 bases and J 3 bases; nucleotides not matched to a gene: 5. In DNA, the CDR3 is TGTGCCAGCAGCCGAGGACTAGCGGGGGAAAAAGAGACCCAGTACTTC. This encodes CASSRGLAGEKETQYF.

J is TRBJ1-1 and V is TRBV21-1. TRBV21-1 constitutes a pseudogene. The CDR3 has 18 amino acids. The chain's CDR3 is CASSKVGDHILLNTEAFF. CDR3 DNA: TGTGCCAGCAGCAAAGTTGGGGACCACATCCTCCTGAACACTGAAGCTTTCTTT.

The table lists this clone with a count of one. The chain has TRBV14 and TRBJ1-1; 9 nucleotides align to TRBD1. J was trimmed by 7 bases and V by 4 bases; bases with no gene match: 10. CDR3 size: 15 residues. Germline V gene data show CDR1 as SGHDN and CDR2 as FVKESK. The CDR3 DNA reads as TGTGCCAGCAGCCTATACAGGGGGCTTATAAATGAAGCTTTCTTT. Residues: CASSLYRGLINEAFF.

This clone has just one count. The rearrangement links TRBV7-9 to TRBJ2-1; 7 positions match TRBD2. The CDR3 covers 14 residues. Germline V gene lookup returns CDR1 SEHNR and CDR2 FQNEAQ (reference sequence). V was clipped by 5 bases and J by 5 bases; unmatched bases: 6. CDR3 nucleotide sequence: TGTGCCAGCAGCAGACCCGGGGGGAACAATGAGCAGTTCTTC. This gives the protein CASSRPGGNNEQFF.

V and J are TRBV10-3 and TRBJ1-1; maybe TRBD1 (6 bases). The CDR3 length is 15 residues. Trimming pared 4 bases from V and 0 bases from J, leaving 12 bases between. Germline-derived CDR1 and CDR2 are ENHRY and SYGVKD. CDR3 nucleotide sequence: TGTGCCATCAGTGGGAGTGGACAGATGAACACTGAAGCTTTCTTT. Encoded protein: CAISGSGQMNTEAFF.

The chain has TRBV7-3 and TRBJ1-1; 10 bases line up with TRBD1. The CDR3 totals 17 residues. The V gene end was trimmed by 5 bases and the J gene end by 0 bases; junction bases not matched to a gene: 9. Per the germline V gene, CDR1 is SGHTA and CDR2 is FQGTGA. The CDR3 reads CASSGTGEGLMNTEAFF. Here the CDR3 DNA reads TGTGCCAGCAGCGGGACAGGGGAAGGCCTCATGAACACTGAAGCTTTCTTT.

The chain is built from TRBV7-9 and TRBJ2-7; D call uncertain. CDR3 length equals 13 residues. V dropped 6 bases and J dropped 0 bases, with 9 bases sitting between them. The germline CDR1 and CDR2 sequences are SEHNR and FQNEAQ (reference sequence). CDR3 amino acids: CASSPGRSYEQYF. For the CDR3, the DNA is TGTGCCAGCAGTCCCGGCCGCTCCTACGAGCAGTACTTC. The full variable domain, rest sourced from reference TRBV7-9 and TRBJ2-7, is DTGVSQNPRHKITKRGQNVTFRCDPISEHNRLYWYRQTLGQGPEFLTYFQNEAQLEKSRLLSDRFSAERPKGSFSTLEIQRTEQGDSAMYLCASSPGRSYEQYFGPGTRLTVT.

This sequence joins TRBV9 and TRBJ2-7; 9 bases align to TRBD1. With V trimmed by 4 bases and J by 7 bases, 9 bases remained unmatched. CDR3 length: 14 residues. CDR1 and CDR2 (germline): SGDLS, YYNGEE. For the CDR3, the DNA is TGTGCCAGCAGCCTCTTGGACAGGGGAGGGGAGCAGTACTTC. Protein product: CASSLLDRGGEQYF. The complete variable domain, with remaining parts taken from reference TRBV9 and TRBJ2-7, reads DSGVTQTPKHLITATGQRVTLRCSPRSGDLSVYWYQQSLDQGLQFLIQYYNGEERAKGNILERFSAQQFPDLHSELNLSSLELGDSALYFCASSLLDRGGEQYFGPGTRLTVT.

The rearrangement links TRBV5-1 to TRBJ2-2, with TRBD2 matching over 9 bases. Germline V gene lookup returns CDR1 SGHRS and CDR2 YFSETQ. The CDR3 has 15 residues. The V gene end was trimmed by 1 base and the J gene end by 4 bases; junction bases not matched to a gene: 2. Written as DNA, the CDR3 is TGCGCCAGCAGCTTGTCAGCGGGGGGCACCGGGGAGCTGTTTTTT. It codes for CASSLSAGGTGELFF. Together with reference TRBV5-1 and TRBJ2-2, the CDR3 gives the full variable domain: KAGVTQTPRYLIKTRGQQVTLSCSPISGHRSVSWYQQTPGQGLQFLFEYFSETQRNKGNFPGRFSGRQFSNSRSEMNVSTLELGDSALYLCASSLSAGGTGELFFGEGSRLTVL.

The chain recombines TRBV25-1 with TRBJ1-1; a possible D gene is TRBD1 (5 bases). Germline V gives CDR1 MGHDK, CDR2 SYGVNS. The V end lost 4 bases, the J end lost 5 bases, and 14 bases lay between the germline ends. This CDR3 has 14 amino acids. DNA of the CDR3: TGTGCCAGCAGTGGTACAGGTTACGTTACTGAAGCTTTCTTT. Translation gives CASSGTGYVTEAFF. Full variable domain (remainder filled in from reference TRBV25-1 and TRBJ1-1): EADIYQTPRYLVIGTGKKITLECSQTMGHDKMYWYQQDPGMELHLIHYSYGVNSTEKGDLSSESTVSRIRTEHFPLTLESARPSHTSQYLCASSGTGYVTEAFFGQGTRLTVV.

Here the CDR3 DNA reads TGTGCCAGCAGCCAAGATCTTCCCTTACTGGGGCAGTATTTT. Its protein product is CASSQDLPLLGQYF. This sequence joins TRBV14 and TRBJ2-3, with unresolved D. In germline, CDR1 is SGHDN, CDR2 FVKESK. V gave up 0 bases and J gave up 11 bases, with 15 bases separating them. The CDR3 is 14 amino acids.

J is TRBJ2-1 and V is TRBV6-1, with unresolved D. The germline V gene has CDR1 MNHNS and CDR2 SASEGT. The CDR3 runs 13 residues. Trimming removed 2 bases from V and 3 bases from J, with 5 bases in between. The CDR3 is CASSEFLYNEQFF. In nucleotides, the CDR3 is TGTGCCAGCAGTGAATTTCTCTACAATGAGCAGTTCTTC.

The chain is built from TRBV6-1 and TRBJ2-3, with D possibly matching TRBD2 (6 bases). The germline V gene has CDR1 MNHNS and CDR2 SASEGT. The V and J ends lost 6 bases and 4 bases respectively, with 14 bases between them. This CDR3 is built from 14 residues. The CDR3 spells CASRGDWGADTQYF. The DNA for the CDR3 is TGTGCCAGCAGGGGGGACTGGGGTGCAGATACGCAGTATTTT.

V gene TRBV14 combines with J gene TRBJ2-5; D is unresolved. From germline, CDR1 is SGHDN and CDR2 FVKESK. The CDR3 contains 15 residues. V dropped 1 base and J dropped 3 bases, with 12 bases sitting between them. CDR3 nucleotide sequence: TGTGCCAGCAGCCAAGGAATATCACCCAAAGAGACCCAGTACTTC. Amino acids: CASSQGISPKETQYF.